This T cell receptor beta chain comes out of a study of blood T cell repertoires in COVID-19. Germline CDR1 and CDR2: MNHEY and SMNVEV (reference sequence). CDR3 length: 14 residues. The germline V and J ends were trimmed by 3 bases and 1 base, with 9 bases remaining between them. This clone was observed a single time. Clones were sequenced by immunoSEQ multiplex PCR, and TCRdb holds only the in-frame ones, with some missing. The sample has 250,000 to 350,000 clones; around 87% are singletons. The chain links TRBV27 to TRBJ1-1; the D gene is possibly TRBD1 (6 bases). The clonotype comes from a young woman who had recovered from COVID-19. Sample: peripheral blood. CDR3 sequence: CASSFGTPNTEAFF. The CDR3, as DNA: TGTGCCAGCAGTTTCGGGACACCGAACACTGAAGCTTTCTTT.